These T cell receptor beta chains were read from a single sample in a study of somatic mutations in cytotoxic T cells in rheumatoid arthritis. The repertoire was sequenced with immunoSEQ multiplex PCR; TCRdb's copy has only in-frame clones and lacks some. Of 12,000 or so clones in the sample, nearly 80% were seen once. The sequenced sample was CD8+ T cells sorted from blood. The receptors here all came from a man aged 50-60 years in good health. Each CDR3 is given with its conserved first and last residue. A D gene is named only where the DNA matches it firmly. Clone size is stated in some rows and not others, as once, few, many or a class when expanded.

CDR3aa,CDR3nt,j_gene,abundance,d_gene,v_gene
CASSFHGGDNSPLHF,TGTGCCAGCAGCTTTCACGGGGGGGATAATTCACCCCTCCACTTT,TRBJ1-6,.,.,TRBV5-8
CASSQQLAGAPSSYNEQFF,TGCGCCAGCAGCCAACAACTAGCGGGAGCGCCGAGCTCCTACAATGAGCAGTTCTTC,TRBJ2-1,.,TRBD2,TRBV4-3
CASSLQDRGEGETQYF,TGCGCCAGCAGCCTGCAGGACAGGGGGGAAGGGGAGACCCAGTACTTC,TRBJ2-5,once,TRBD1,TRBV5-1
CASSQDRTTANEQFF,TGCGCCAGCAGCCAAGATCGGACTACCGCCAATGAGCAGTTCTTC,TRBJ2-1,once,.,TRBV4-1
CASSLSDDTEAFF,TGTGCCAGCAGTTTATCCGACGACACTGAAGCTTTCTTT,TRBJ1-1,.,.,TRBV28
CASSSYHYEQYF,TGCGCCAGCAGTTCCTATCACTACGAGCAGTACTTC,TRBJ2-7,.,.,TRBV23-1
CATSKTLGTSGIEDNEQFF,TGTGCCACCAGCAAAACCCTCGGGACTAGCGGGATTGAGGACAATGAGCAGTTCTTC,TRBJ2-1,.,TRBD2,TRBV15
CASSFGREAFF,TGTGCCAGCAGTTTCGGGCGGGAAGCTTTCTTT,TRBJ1-1,.,.,TRBV27
CASSHSGASQPQHF,TGTGCCAGCAGCCACAGTGGAGCCAGTCAGCCCCAGCATTTT,TRBJ1-5,few,.,TRBV5-6
CASSPRDRGQQGSTF,TGTGCCAGCAGTCCCCGGGACAGGGGGCAACAAGGCTCCACCTTC,TRBJ1-2,.,TRBD1,TRBV28
CASSLNLAYNEQFF,TGTGCCAGCAGTTTGAACCTGGCCTACAATGAGCAGTTCTTC,TRBJ2-1,.,.,TRBV27
CASSQGFAGESRTQYF,TGCGCCAGCAGCCAAGGCTTTGCGGGGGAGTCTAGGACCCAGTACTTC,TRBJ2-5,.,TRBD2,TRBV4-1
CASRPRGRGRTDTQYF,TGTGCCAGCAGACCTAGGGGGAGGGGGAGAACAGATACGCAGTATTTT,TRBJ2-3,.,.,TRBV7-9
CASSESDQRGEKLFF,TGTGCCAGCAGTGAATCGGACCAACGGGGTGAAAAACTGTTTTTT,TRBJ1-4,few,.,TRBV6-1
CTSSLEAGGGQETQYF,TGCACCAGCAGCCTCGAAGCTGGGGGCGGACAAGAGACCCAGTACTTC,TRBJ2-5,.,.,TRBV1
CASYIVGGELFF,TGTGCCAGCTATATTGTAGGCGGGGAGCTGTTTTTT,TRBJ2-2,.,.,TRBV6-5
CASSLPRDRGPESSYNEQFF,TGCGCCAGCAGCTTGCCCCGGGACAGGGGGCCGGAAAGCTCCTACAATGAGCAGTTCTTC,TRBJ2-1,.,TRBD1,TRBV5-1
CASSQDVYGGTEAFF,TGCGCCAGCAGCCAAGATGTATATGGGGGCACTGAAGCTTTCTTT,TRBJ1-1,.,.,TRBV4-3
CASSLHKGESGRKHSSYNEQFF,TGTGCCAGCAGCTTACATAAAGGGGAGAGCGGGAGGAAACACAGCTCCTACAATGAGCAGTTCTTC,TRBJ2-1,few,TRBD2,TRBV7-8
CASGPGTPNTEAFF,TGTGCCAGCGGACCCGGGACACCGAACACTGAAGCTTTCTTT,TRBJ1-1,.,.,TRBV6-1
CASSPGTAFRRNTIYF,TGTGCCAGCTCACCAGGGACAGCGTTTCGGAGAAACACCATATATTTT,TRBJ1-3,.,TRBD1,TRBV18
CASRQGTDTQYF,TGTGCCAGCAGACAGGGCACAGATACGCAGTATTTT,TRBJ2-3,.,.,TRBV6-5
CASSSDRNNEQFF,TGTGCCAGCAGCTCGGACAGGAACAATGAGCAGTTCTTC,TRBJ2-1,.,TRBD1,TRBV7-9
CASRGETYGYTF,TGTGCCAGCCGGGGGGAAACCTATGGCTACACCTTC,TRBJ1-2,few,.,TRBV5-6
CASSPGGGGETQYF,TGTGCCAGCTCGCCAGGGGGAGGAGGGGAGACCCAGTACTTC,TRBJ2-5,.,.,TRBV6-5
CASTTTGEGNQPQHF,TGTGCCAGCACCACAACAGGGGAGGGCAATCAGCCCCAGCATTTT,TRBJ1-5,.,TRBD1,TRBV5-6
CASSTTDSTSYEQYF,TGTGCCAGCAGCACTACCGACAGCACCTCCTACGAGCAGTACTTC,TRBJ2-7,.,.,TRBV9
CASSLGASPANYGYTF,TGTGCCAGCAGCTTAGGGGCCAGCCCAGCTAACTATGGCTACACCTTC,TRBJ1-2,.,.,TRBV7-9
CASSLARTPQETQYF,TGTGCCAGCAGCTTAGCCCGGACACCACAAGAGACCCAGTACTTC,TRBJ2-5,once,.,TRBV7-8
CASSEAPAGGRDEQFF,TGTGCCAGCAGTGAAGCTCCAGCGGGGGGTCGGGATGAGCAGTTCTTC,TRBJ2-1,.,TRBD2,TRBV2
CASSAVGITEAFF,TGTGCCAGCAGTGCGGTGGGAATTACTGAAGCTTTCTTT,TRBJ1-1,few,.,TRBV25-1
CASSLGQVEQYF,TGTGCCAGCAGCCTAGGCCAGGTCGAGCAGTACTTC,TRBJ2-7,.,.,TRBV7-2
CASSDIPGGVNQPQHF,TGTGCCAGCAGTGACATACCAGGGGGCGTCAATCAGCCCCAGCATTTT,TRBJ1-5,once,TRBD1,TRBV6-1